The clone carrying this T cell receptor (beta chain) appeared a few times. The study sampled nominally healthy donors, though unrecorded immune exposures were likely. The data are from a study of cytomegalovirus exposure and HLA in healthy donors. 60 Vbeta and 13 Jbeta primers were used in PCR. Sequencing used immunoSEQ multiplex PCR; TCRdb keeps in-frame clones, though not all of them. The sample has 120,000 or so clones, less than 80% seen once. The CDR3 consists of 15 residues. V lost 0 bases to trimming and J lost 0 bases, with 9 bases between them. Germline assignment: CDR1 MNHEY and CDR2 SVGAGI. Sequencing was carried out using PBMCs. This TCR came from a man between 35 and 55 years old in good health and CMV-seropositive. V gene TRBV6-5 combines with J gene TRBJ2-7; D might be TRBD1 (6 bases). The CDR3 DNA reads as TGTGCCAGCAGTTACTCGACAGGTTCCTCCTACGAGCAGTACTTC. It specifies CASSYSTGSSYEQYF.